This T cell receptor beta chain was sequenced during a study of shared clonotypes between healthy human individuals. General study findings and limits: It was observed that 5% to 6% of naive CD4 clonotypes were shared across several donors.

The DNA input per sorted-subset replicate PCR was 150 to 200 ng, corresponding to tens of thousands of T cell genomes. How the authors handled the data: ImmunoSEQ yielded junction-only sequences lacking quality scores, so filtering differed. Measured with immunoSEQ multiplex PCR; TCRdb has only the in-frame clones, and not every one. Clone size and the V and J calls come from that table; the DNA yielded D and trimming. The sample records around 1 million clones, about three quarters being singletons. For this clone: The antigen remains unidentified.

Germline values: CDR1 MNHEY, CDR2 SMNVEV (reference sequence). The V segment lost 2 bases and the J segment 4 bases; nucleotides outside the gene matches: 6. The CDR3 is made up of 16 amino acids. This TCR derives from a man aged 18-30 years in good health. The genes are TRBV27 and TRBJ2-3, with 10 bases identical to TRBD1. The source material was memory CD4+ T cells sorted from blood. Described subset: CD45RA-negative fraction. CDR3 coding DNA: TGTGCCAGCAGTTTAGGGGCGACAGGGGGCGCAGATACGCAGTATTTT. Its translation is CASSLGATGGADTQYF.